Only one count was recorded for the clone carrying this TCR beta chain. What it recognizes is unknown. These data belong to a study of cytomegalovirus exposure and HLA in healthy donors. At collection, donors were nominally healthy, but unrecorded immune exposures were probable. V lost 7 bases and J lost 0, with 13 bases in between. From germline, CDR1 is SQVTM and CDR2 ANQGSEA. This CDR3 has 14 amino acids. Study-level findings and limits: It was in a later analysis that TCR association rates were seen to vary by HLA locus, highest for DRB1 and lowest for HLA-C. Solely CMV serostatus was available to characterize immune exposure. An analysis was carried out later, and it reportedly showed fewer N-insertions in an Asian-associated ancestry cluster than the 666-donor mean.

The PCR was carried out with 60 Vbeta primers and 13 Jbeta primers. Assay: immunoSEQ multiplex PCR; the TCRdb copy retains only in-frame clones and omits some. Of roughly 120,000 clones listed, approximately 61% were seen once; the top ten hold 1.6%. The sequenced sample consisted of PBMCs. This rearrangement joins TRBV29-1 to TRBJ1-5, with D perhaps matching TRBD1 (5 bases). The clonotype was recovered from a man younger than 45 in good health and CMV-seropositive. CDR3: CSAGGGNSNQPQHF. In DNA, the CDR3 is TGCAGCGCCGGGGGAGGGAATAGCAATCAGCCCCAGCATTTT.